This record concerns one T cell receptor beta chain sequence. Its antigen remains unidentified. Sample barcodes and UMIs were carried by the TCR alpha and TCR beta cDNA libraries that 5'RACE generated with constant-segment primers. TCRdb ran MiXCR on the 5' RACE reads and lists one entry per CDR3 protein. The sample lists some 200,000 distinct CDR3 sequences; 20% to 25% were seen once. This specimen comes from a study of T-cell memory formation after mild COVID-19. Turning to the study itself: TCR clusters largely stayed donor specific. Study-wide results and caveats: Confirmation was lacking for SARS-CoV-2 specificity of second-wave clones that peaked on day 37.

The CDR3 length is 14 residues. In germline, CDR1 is KGHSH, CDR2 LQKENI. V was cut by 6 bases and J by 3 bases, with 9 bases left in between. This TCR was recovered from an adult woman who had mild COVID-19 (a few samples of this study predate the infection). Cell type and time point are not known. Sequencing was performed on PBMCs or a T cell subset sorted from them (not recorded which). The rearrangement uses TRBV18 and TRBJ1-6; unclear D gene. The CDR3 nucleotides are TGTGCCAGCTCGCCGACTGACTATAATTCACCCCTCCACTTT. As protein: CASSPTDYNSPLHF.